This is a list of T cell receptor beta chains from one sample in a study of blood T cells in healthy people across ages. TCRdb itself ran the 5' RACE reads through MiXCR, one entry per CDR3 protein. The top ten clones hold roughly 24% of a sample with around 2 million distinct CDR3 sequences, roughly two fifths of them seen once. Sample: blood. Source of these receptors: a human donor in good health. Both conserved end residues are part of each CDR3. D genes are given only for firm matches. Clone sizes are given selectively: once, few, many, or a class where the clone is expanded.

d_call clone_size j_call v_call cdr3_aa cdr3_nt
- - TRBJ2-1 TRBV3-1 CASSHQGGGNEQFF TGTGCCAGCAGCCACCAGGGAGGAGGCAATGAGCAGTTCTTC
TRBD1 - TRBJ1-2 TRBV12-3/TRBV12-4 CASSWAGTGYYGYTF TGTGCCAGCAGCTGGGCCGGGACAGGGTACTATGGCTACACCTTC
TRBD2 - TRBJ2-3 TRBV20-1 CSARMAAGDSDTRYF TGCAGTGCTAGGATGGCAGCGGGAGATTCAGATACGCGGTATTTT
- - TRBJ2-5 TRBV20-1 CGANSGADQETQYF TGCGGTGCTAATTCAGGGGCAGACCAAGAGACCCAGTACTTC
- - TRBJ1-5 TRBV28 CASITPSMGSNQPQHF TGTGCCAGCATCACCCCGTCAATGGGTAGCAATCAGCCCCAGCATTTT
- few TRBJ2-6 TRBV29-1 CSALTISSSGANVLTF TGCAGCGCCCTGACAATCTCTAGCTCTGGGGCCAACGTCCTGACTTTC
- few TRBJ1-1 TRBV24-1 CATSFGFEAFF TGTGCCACCAGCTTTGGTTTTGAAGCTTTCTTT
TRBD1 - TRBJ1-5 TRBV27 CASSSTGGGSNQPQHF TGTGCCAGCAGTTCGACAGGGGGTGGGAGCAATCAGCCCCAGCATTTT
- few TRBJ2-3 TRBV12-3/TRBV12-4 CASRSQGFSDTQYF TGTGCCAGCAGATCTCAGGGATTTTCCGATACGCAGTATTTT
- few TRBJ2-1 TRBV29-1 CSARAQSETANSEQFF TGCAGCGCCCGGGCGCAAAGCGAAACAGCCAACAGTGAGCAGTTCTTC
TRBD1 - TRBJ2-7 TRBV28 CASRIQGNEQYF TGTGCCAGCAGGATACAGGGGAACGAGCAGTACTTC
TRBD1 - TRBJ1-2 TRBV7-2 CANSLTVTGGYGYTF TGTGCCAACAGCTTAACTGTCACAGGGGGTTATGGCTACACCTTC
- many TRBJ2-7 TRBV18 CASSPGDSYEQYF TGTGCCAGCAGTCCGGGGGACTCCTACGAGCAGTACTTC
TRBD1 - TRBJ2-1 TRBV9 CASSQGTGTFYNEQFF TGTGCCAGCAGCCAAGGGACAGGCACTTTCTACAATGAGCAGTTCTTC
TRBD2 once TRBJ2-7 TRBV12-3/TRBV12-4 CVSTDRGVHLYEQYF TGTGTCAGCACCGACCGGGGGGTACACCTCTACGAGCAGTACTTC
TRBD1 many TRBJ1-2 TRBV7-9 CASSSTGIYGYTF TGTGCCAGCAGCTCGACAGGGATTTATGGCTACACCTTC
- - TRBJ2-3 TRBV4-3 CASSQGPSELRTDTQYF TGCGCCAGCAGCCAAGGTCCCAGCGAATTACGCACAGATACGCAGTATTTT
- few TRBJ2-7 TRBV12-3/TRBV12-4 CASSLRAQGSYEQYF TGTGCCAGCAGTTTGCGGGCCCAGGGGAGTTACGAGCAGTACTTC
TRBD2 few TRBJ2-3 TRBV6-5 CASSYQRGYQDTQYF TGTGCCAGCAGTTACCAGCGGGGCTACCAAGATACGCAGTATTTT
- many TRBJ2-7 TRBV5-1 CASSLTVKNEQYF TGCGCCAGCAGCTTGACAGTAAAGAACGAGCAGTACTTC
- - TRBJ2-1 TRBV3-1 CASSQIYPWENEQFF TGTGCCAGCAGCCAAATATATCCGTGGGAGAATGAGCAGTTCTTC
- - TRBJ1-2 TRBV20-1 CSASVQIYGYTF TGCAGTGCTAGTGTCCAGATCTATGGCTACACCTTC